The 11 T cell receptor beta chains below were found in one sample sequenced in a study of blood T cells in healthy people across ages (dated by TCRdb to between 2015 and 2016). The method behind the library was 5' RACE. TCRdb names Illumina HiSeq 2500 as the instrument used. A second PCR of roughly 7 to 12 cycles was performed with a sample-barcoded 5' primer and a J-beta primer mix. Clones were called with MiXCR by TCRdb after fastp trimmed the public reads at Q25, and only in-frame beta chains were retained. A single entry per CDR3 protein holds the most common genes and DNA from its merged rows. For this sample there are almost 300,000 distinct CDR3 sequences; roughly 26% appear just once. The ten largest clonotypes hold over 25% of the sample. The sample was blood. Receptor source: a woman aged 70-85 years in good health.

This clonotype was seen only a few times. This sequence joins TRBV27 and TRBJ1-4; D is unresolved. Trimming cost V 6 bases and J 1 base, with 9 bases left between them. CDR1 and CDR2 from the germline V gene are MNHEY and SMNVEV (reference sequence). This CDR3 has 14 residues. The CDR3: CASSMGRTNEKLFF. CDR3 nucleotides: TGTGCCAGCAGCATGGGCAGAACTAATGAAAAACTGTTTTTT.

This clonotype occurred many times. The chain carries TRBV4-1 and TRBJ2-1; D is unclear. The CDR3 has 16 residues. Trimming pared 1 base from V and 0 bases from J, leaving 10 bases between. Per the germline V gene, CDR1 is MGHRA and CDR2 is YSYEKL. CDR3 loop: CASSQVNLVSYNEQFF. CDR3 sequence (DNA): TGCGCCAGCAGCCAAGTTAACCTAGTCTCCTACAATGAGCAGTTCTTC.

This chain uses TRBV5-1 with TRBJ2-5, with TRBD2 matching over 9 bases. Germline lookup yields CDR1 SGHRS and CDR2 YFSETQ. V trimming: 3 bases; J trimming: 5 bases; junction bases outside the gene matches: 8. The CDR3 has 15 amino acids. The CDR3 DNA follows: TGCGCCAGCAGCTCGGGGACTAGCTTTGAGGAGACCCAGTACTTC. This encodes CASSSGTSFEETQYF.

This clonotype was seen more than once but under ten times. The genes are TRBV7-3 and TRBJ2-1, with 9 positions matching TRBD2. Germline loops: CDR1 SGHTA, CDR2 FQGTGA. This CDR3 has 16 residues. V lost 1 base and J lost 6; bases outside the gene matches: 7. The CDR3 nucleotides read TGTGCCAGCAGCTTAAGAGGGCGGGGGGGTAGCAATGAGCAGTTCTTC. Protein product: CASSLRGRGGSNEQFF.

This clonotype was detected only a few times. The CDR3 spells CASTNRDQYNSPLHF. CDR3 sequence (DNA): TGTGCCAGCACCAACAGGGACCAATATAATTCACCCCTCCACTTT. The V and J genes are TRBV27 and TRBJ1-6, with D perhaps matching TRBD1 (6 bases). This CDR3 comprises 15 residues. Germline V gene sequence: CDR1 MNHEY, CDR2 SMNVEV (reference sequence). V dropped 7 bases and J dropped 4 bases, with 14 bases sitting between them.

This clonotype was recorded many times. Germline is not matched at one junction end, which may reflect a read error. The chain couples TRBV7-3 to TRBJ2-3; TRBD2 agrees at 10 bases. From germline, CDR1 is SGHTA and CDR2 FQGTGA. The CDR3 totals 18 residues. CDR3 in DNA: TGTGCCAGCAGCCTAACCTCTAGCGGGAGTTCTAGAACAGATACGCAGTATTTT. Translated: CASSLTSSGSSRTDTQYF.

The chain recombines TRBV28 with TRBJ2-5; D not certain. CDR3 length equals 14 residues. Germline V lookup: CDR1 MDHEN, CDR2 SYDVKM. V gave up 3 bases and J gave up 5 bases, with 13 bases separating them. The CDR3 region is CASSFALGHETQYF. CDR3 coding DNA: TGTGCCAGCAGTTTTGCCCTAGGCCATGAGACCCAGTACTTC.

This clonotype was detected ten times or more. The V gene is TRBV2, the J gene TRBJ2-3, with 11 bases fitting TRBD2. With V trimmed by 8 bases and J by 6 bases, 7 bases remained unmatched. CDR3 length: 14 amino acids. Germline V gives CDR1 SNHLY, CDR2 FYNNEI. The CDR3 nucleotides read TGTGCCAGCGGGGAACTAGCGGGAGCGGATACGCAGTATTTT. It yields the protein CASGELAGADTQYF.

This clonotype was found a few times. The chain combines TRBV12-3 or TRBV12-4 with TRBJ1-5; D is perhaps TRBD1 (5 bases). Trimming shortened V by 3 bases and J by 6 bases, and 15 bases separated the two germline ends. The CDR3 runs to 15 residues. Written as DNA, the CDR3 is TGTGCCAGCAGTTTGGGTCAGGGCGAAAGTCAGCCCCAGCATTTT. It translates to CASSLGQGESQPQHF.

This clonotype was picked up many times. The chain is built from TRBV7-6 and TRBJ2-5; 8 bases align to TRBD1. Germline V lookup: CDR1 SGHVS, CDR2 FNYEAQ. V trimming: 4 bases; J trimming: 3 bases; junction bases outside the gene matches: 4. There are 14 residues in the CDR3. CDR3 coding DNA: TGTGCCAGCAGCTCTGGACAGGGCAAAGAGACCCAGTACTTC. Its protein product is CASSSGQGKETQYF.

This clonotype was counted only a few times. The chain joins TRBV28 to TRBJ1-4; 9 bases fit TRBD1. The J segment lost 11 bases and the V segment lost 10 bases, leaving 17 bases of the junction unmatched. There are 15 residues in the CDR3. From germline, CDR1 is MDHEN and CDR2 SYDVKM. DNA of the CDR3: TGTGCCACCAAGTTGTCCGGACAGGGGATGGAGAAACTGTTTTTT. It specifies CATKLSGQGMEKLFF.